These 30 T cell receptor beta chains originate from one sample sequenced in a study of metastatic and nonmetastatic thyroid tumors. None of the patients had undergone any treatment ahead of thyroid surgery. TCRdb re-called clones from the PCR reads using MiXCR. The sample has 10,000 to 15,000 clones; about 27% are singletons. The sequenced sample was tumor tissue. These receptors all come from a female donor with papillary thyroid cancer or a benign thyroid nodule (not recorded which). Some clones in this sample may be carry-over from other donors' samples.

By share, this clone ranks as medium-sized. The rearrangement uses TRBV2 and TRBJ1-2; perhaps TRBD1 as D (5 bases). V shed 4 bases and J shed 3 bases, with 12 bases lying between them. CDR3 length equals 14 residues. The germline V gene encodes CDR1 SNHLY and CDR2 FYNNEI. The DNA of the CDR3 is TGTGCCAGCAGTGGGGACGGCGGGTACTATGGCTACACCTTC. Its translation is CASSGDGGYYGYTF.

This clone has only one observation. At one end, the junction sequence differs from germline, possibly due to a read error. This sequence joins TRBV7-2 and TRBJ2-5, with 9 bases matching TRBD2. This CDR3 region has 17 residues. CDR1 is SGHTA and CDR2 is FQGNSA in the germline V gene. CDR3 protein: CASSLGSSGVVQETQYF. CDR3 DNA: TGTGCCAGCAGCTTAGGGTCTAGCGGGGTGGTCCAAGAGACCCAGTACTTT.

Turning to this clone: A read error may explain this, as a much larger clone is one base away. The same CDR3 also results from other DNA sequences found in this sample. V and J are TRBV15 and TRBJ2-7; maybe TRBD2 (6 bases). CDR1 is LNHNV, CDR2 YYDKDF, per germline (reference sequence). The CDR3 covers 13 residues. The CDR3 is CATNEGFGGEQYF. As DNA, the CDR3 is TGTGCTACCAACGAAGGGTTCGGGGGAGAGCAGTACTTC.

This clone was picked up many times. The chain has TRBV29-1 and TRBJ1-1; D call uncertain. The CDR3 sequence is 12 residues long. Trimming pared 7 bases from V and 11 bases from J, leaving 20 bases between. Germline V gives CDR1 SQVTM, CDR2 ANQGSEA. CDR3 sequence (DNA): TGCAGCGCTTCGTCAGAGGGTTACGAGGCTTTCTTT. Protein product: CSASSEGYEAFF. Full variable domain (missing parts from reference TRBV29-1 and TRBJ1-1): SAVISQKPSRDICQRGTSLTIQCQVDSQVTMMFWYRQQPGQSLTLIATANQGSEATYESGFVIDKFPISRPNLTFSTLTVSNMSPEDSSIYLCSASSEGYEAFFGQGTRLTVV.

The sample holds many counts of this clone. The chain has TRBV20-1 and TRBJ1-1, with D perhaps TRBD1 (5 bases). The germline gives CDR1 DFQATT, CDR2 SNEGSKA (reference sequence). The length of the CDR3 is 13 residues. The V end was cut by 4 bases, the J end by 3 bases, with 12 bases between. The CDR3 DNA sequence: TGCAGTGCTAAGGGACGCACGGACACTGAAGCTTTCTTT. It encodes CSAKGRTDTEAFF.

This clone was seen once. The chain combines TRBV9 with TRBJ2-1; unclear D gene. With 0 bases removed from V and 13 bases from J, the gap between germline ends came to 14 bases. Germline V gene data show CDR1 as SGDLS and CDR2 as YYNGEE. The length of the CDR3 is 13 residues. CDR3 amino acids: CASSVVSMGDQFF. In DNA, the CDR3 is TGTGCCAGCAGCGTAGTTTCAATGGGTGATCAGTTCTTC.

This clone is deemed medium-sized. This chain uses TRBV6-1 with TRBJ2-7, with 8 nucleotides matching TRBD2. In germline, CDR1 is MNHNS, CDR2 SASEGT. With V trimmed by 5 bases and J by 3 bases, 3 bases remained unmatched. CDR3 size: 13 residues. The CDR3 reads CASSPGLGYEQYF. The CDR3 nucleotides read TGTGCCAGCAGTCCGGGACTAGGCTACGAGCAGTACTTC.

This clone was picked up a small number of times. The V call is TRBV19, the J call TRBJ2-7; 10 positions agree with TRBD2. Per germline, CDR1 LNHDA and CDR2 SQIVND (reference sequence). With 3 bases clipped from V and 3 bases from J, the junction kept 2 bases outside the gene matches. There are 14 residues in the CDR3. CDR3 region: CASSISGRNYEQYF. CDR3 nucleotides: TGTGCCAGTAGTATTAGCGGGAGGAACTACGAGCAGTACTTC.

This clone is labeled medium-sized (0.01 to 0.1%). The chain joins TRBV6-1 to TRBJ2-1; 10 nucleotides line up with TRBD2. The CDR3 runs to 15 residues. After removal of 9 bases from V and 5 bases from J, the junction contained 10 bases not matched to a gene. Germline V gives CDR1 MNHNS, CDR2 SASEGT. The CDR3 nucleotides are TGTGCCAGTACAAAAGCGGGAGGGTACGACAATGAGCAGTTCTTC. As protein: CASTKAGGYDNEQFF.

The chain recombines TRBV19 with TRBJ1-5; D is unresolved. The CDR3 is made up of 9 amino acids. V was shortened by 8 bases and J by 6 bases, with 2 bases between the two germline ends. Germline V gene lookup returns CDR1 LNHDA and CDR2 SQIVND (reference sequence). The CDR3 sequence: CASGQPQHF. DNA of the CDR3: TGTGCCAGTGGTCAGCCCCAGCATTTT. Supplemented by reference TRBV19 and TRBJ1-5, the full variable domain reads DGGITQSPKYLFRKEGQNVTLSCEQNLNHDAMYWYRQDPGQGLRLIYYSQIVNDFQKGDIAEGYSVSREKKESFPLTVTSAQKNPTAFYLCASGQPQHFGDGTRLSIL.

This clone has ten or more counts. J is TRBJ1-6 and V is TRBV5-5, with D perhaps matching TRBD1 (6 bases). Germline V CDR1 and CDR2: SGHKS, YYEKEE (reference sequence). V dropped 2 bases and J dropped 6 bases, with 15 bases sitting between them. The CDR3 is made up of 16 amino acids. This CDR3 is CASSFTKTGLNSPLHF. The DNA of the CDR3 is TGTGCCAGCAGCTTTACAAAGACAGGACTTAATTCACCCCTCCACTTT.

This clone was seen at least ten times. The chain joins TRBV7-9 to TRBJ2-5; 10 bases fit TRBD1. V shed 2 bases, J shed 5 bases, and the junction held 5 bases outside the gene matches. In germline, CDR1 is SEHNR, CDR2 FQNEAQ (reference sequence). This CDR3 has 15 residues. CDR3 amino acids: CASSLTGTGAETQYF. CDR3 bases: TGTGCCAGCAGCTTAACCGGGACAGGGGCTGAGACCCAGTACTTC.

The CDR3 DNA follows: TGTGCCAGCAGTTACGGGCGGCGCCGTCTCGGCTCGGGGGCCAACGTCCTGACTTTC. Translation: CASSYGRRRLGSGANVLTF. This sequence joins TRBV6-2 or TRBV6-3 and TRBJ2-6; unclear D gene. The CDR3 is made up of 19 amino acids. Germline CDR1 MNHEY, CDR2 SVGEGT. V was cut by 2 bases and J by 4 bases, with 21 bases left in between.

Relative to its sample, this clone is medium-sized. This chain connects TRBV6-1 to TRBJ2-1, with D maybe TRBD2 (6 bases). Trimming stripped 6 bases from V and 6 bases from J, with 15 bases between. Germline CDR1 MNHNS, CDR2 SASEGT. The CDR3 is made up of 14 amino acids. The CDR3 region is CASRDLGGVNEQFF. The DNA of the CDR3 is TGTGCCAGCAGGGACTTGGGGGGAGTCAATGAGCAGTTCTTC.

This clone was observed many times. Since a much larger clone is just one base distant, this may be a read error. Other DNA sequences in this sample translate to the same CDR3. The V and J genes are TRBV10-3 and TRBJ1-2; D gene uncertain. Per germline, CDR1 ENHRY and CDR2 SYGVKD. Trimming removed 0 bases at V and 14 bases at J, with 13 bases between. This CDR3 has 12 amino acids. The CDR3 DNA sequence: TGTGCCATCAGTGAGTCGCGAGAGTCAGATACCTTC. Protein: CAISESRESDTF.

A single count supports this clone. The rearrangement links TRBV11-3 to TRBJ2-7; the D is unclear. Trimming stripped 5 bases from V and 6 bases from J, with 11 bases between. This CDR3 comprises 12 residues. The germline gives CDR1 SGHNT, CDR2 YENEEA. CDR3 nucleotide sequence: TGTGCCAGCAGCCCGTCCTACGGCGAGCAGTACTTC. Translated: CASSPSYGEQYF.

The CDR3 DNA reads TGTGCCAGTAGTGCCGTAATTGGGAATTATCAGCCCCAGCATTTT. It encodes CASSAVIGNYQPQHF. V is TRBV19 and J is TRBJ1-5, with D unclear. Germline assignment: CDR1 LNHDA and CDR2 SQIVND (reference sequence). This CDR3 region has 15 residues. V was clipped by 5 bases and J by 5 bases, with 16 bases between them.

This clone was counted only a few times. An end of the junction does not agree with germline; a read error may underlie this. The rearrangement joins TRBV24-1 to TRBJ1-1; 7 bases are a match to TRBD1. The length of the CDR3 is 15 residues. Germline V gene lookup returns CDR1 KGHDR and CDR2 SFDVKD. CDR3 DNA sequence: TGTGACACCAGTGACCCCCGACAGGGTGACACTGAAGCTTTCTTT. It translates to CDTSDPRQGDTEAFF.

Comments on this clone: Lacking the conserved final phenylalanine or tryptophan, this CDR3 likely reflects a read error. The chain couples TRBV27 to TRBJ2-1; D is possibly TRBD1 or TRBD2 (5 bases each). Germline V CDR1 and CDR2: MNHEY, SMNVEV (reference sequence). The length of the CDR3 is 13 residues. The DNA of the CDR3 is TGTGCCAGAAGTTTAGGGGCTGGGAGTGAGCAGTTCTTG. Translated: CARSLGAGSEQFL.

This clone appeared many times. The chain joins TRBV19 to TRBJ2-2; 9 bases are shared with TRBD1. CDR3 length: 15 amino acids. J gave up 6 bases and V 3 bases, and 5 bases lay outside the gene matches. The germline V gene has CDR1 LNHDA and CDR2 SQIVND (reference sequence). The CDR3 loop is CASSMGQGFSGELFF. In DNA form, the CDR3 reads TGTGCCAGTAGTATGGGACAGGGCTTCTCCGGGGAGCTGTTTTTT.

In its sample, this clone is medium-sized. Other nucleotide sequences from this sample produce the same CDR3. This chain uses TRBV18 with TRBJ2-1; 8 bases are shared with TRBD1. CDR1 is KGHSH, CDR2 LQKENI, per germline. The CDR3 totals 14 residues. With 4 bases clipped from V and 5 bases from J, the junction kept 4 bases outside the gene matches. CDR3 residues: CASSLGQGHNEQFF. DNA of the CDR3: TGTGCCAGCTCACTTGGACAGGGTCACAATGAGCAGTTCTTC.

V gene TRBV5-1 combines with J gene TRBJ2-1; TRBD2 might be the D (6 bases). Germline CDR1 and CDR2: SGHRS and YFSETQ. The CDR3 extends over 17 amino acids. V lost 4 bases and J lost 0, with 17 bases in between. In nucleotides, the CDR3 is TGCGCCAGCAGCCCCTATACGGGGGTACTCTCCTACAATGAGCAGTTCTTC. Amino acid sequence: CASSPYTGVLSYNEQFF.

In its sample, this clone was seen a few times. With a much larger clone just one base away, this may be a read error. Other DNA sequences within the sample encode an identical CDR3. The chain uses TRBV3-1 and TRBJ2-2; D may be TRBD2 (5 bases). Per the germline V gene, CDR1 is LGHDT and CDR2 is YNNKEL (reference sequence). This CDR3 has 16 amino acids. Written as DNA, the CDR3 is TGTGCCAGCAGCCAAGATGGCCCGCGCCACACCGGGGAGCTGTTCTTT. It specifies CASSQDGPRHTGELFF.

This clone is labeled medium-sized. This sequence joins TRBV6-5 and TRBJ2-7; the D gene is possibly TRBD1 (5 bases). Germline CDR1 reads MNHEY; CDR2 reads SVGAGI. With 2 bases removed from V and 1 base from J, the gap between germline ends came to 12 bases. This CDR3 contains 15 residues. The CDR3 region is CASSYTTGSSYEQYF. The CDR3 DNA is TGTGCCAGCAGTTACACTACAGGTTCTTCCTACGAGCAGTACTTC.

This clone was counted ten times or more. This clone may be a read error of a much larger clone one base away. The V gene is TRBV24-1, the J gene TRBJ2-1; no definite D call. V was cut by 6 bases and J by 7 bases, with 12 bases left in between. This CDR3 spans 13 amino acids. Looked up from germline, CDR1 is KGHDR and CDR2 is SFDVKD. In nucleotides, the CDR3 is TGTGCCACCAGTCTGGACGGCCAGAATGAGCAGTTCTTC. As protein: CATSLDGQNEQFF.

This clone was seen repeatedly, ten times or more. This chain connects TRBV5-1 to TRBJ2-3; 7 positions match TRBD1. The CDR3 consists of 16 residues. V lost 4 bases, J lost 0 bases, and 8 bases stayed unmatched. In germline, CDR1 is SGHRS, CDR2 YFSETQ. CDR3 region: CASSRGTDHSTDTQYF. CDR3 coding DNA: TGCGCCAGCAGCCGTGGGACAGATCATAGCACAGATACGCAGTATTTT.

There are many counts of this clone. The chain carries TRBV28 and TRBJ1-5; D is undetermined. This CDR3 is built from 14 residues. Trimming took 4 bases from V and 4 from J, leaving 11 bases between them. Germline CDR1 and CDR2: MDHEN and SYDVKM. The CDR3 DNA reads as TGTGCCAGCAGTTCACGGACGCGAAATCAGCCCCAGCATTTT. Protein product: CASSSRTRNQPQHF.

This clone has only a few counts. A much bigger clone sits one base away, suggesting this may be a read error. This same CDR3 is encoded by further DNA sequences in the sample. V gene TRBV27 combines with J gene TRBJ1-2, with D hard to call. The CDR3 consists of 15 residues. V lost 3 bases and J lost 5, with 16 bases in between. The V gene's germline CDR1 is MNHEY and CDR2 SMNVEV (reference sequence). CDR3 protein: CASSFRPPGPYGYTF. The CDR3 region has the DNA TGTGCCAGCAGTTTCCGTCCGCCAGGACCATATGGCTACACCTTC.

With regard to this clone: A junction end diverges from the germline sequence, so it may reflect a read error. V usage is TRBV7-9 and J usage is TRBJ2-5; possible D gene TRBD1, 5 bases. This CDR3 is 14 amino acids long. Per germline, CDR1 SEHNR and CDR2 FQNEAQ (reference sequence). The CDR3 nucleotides read TGTGCCAGCAGCCCAGGGTGTGGGCGAGAGACCCATTACTTC. As protein: CASSPGCGRETHYF. Based on the CDR3 plus reference TRBV7-9 and TRBJ2-5, the full variable domain is DTGVSQNPRHKITKRGQNVTFRCDPISEHNRLYWYRQTLGQGPEFLTYFQNEAQLEKSRLLSDRFSAERPKGSFSTLEIQRTEQGDSAMYLCASSPGCGRETHYFGPGTRLLVL.

This clone was found many times. The chain combines TRBV30 with TRBJ1-2, with TRBD1 matching over 8 bases. Germline V gives CDR1 GTSNPN, CDR2 SVGIG (reference sequence). The V and J ends lost 0 bases and 8 bases, in that order; junction bases with no gene match: 14. The CDR3 runs 16 residues. The CDR3 bases are TGTGCCTGGAGTGTATATCTTTCCGGACAGGGAGGCGGCTACACCTTC. It codes for CAWSVYLSGQGGGYTF. The variable domain in full, with the rest retrieved from reference TRBV30 and TRBJ1-2, is SQTIHQWPATLVQPVGSPLSLECTVEGTSNPNLYWYRQAAGRGLQLLFYSVGIGQISSEVPQNLSASRPQDRQFILSSKKLLLSDSGFYLCAWSVYLSGQGGGYTFGSGTRLTVV.